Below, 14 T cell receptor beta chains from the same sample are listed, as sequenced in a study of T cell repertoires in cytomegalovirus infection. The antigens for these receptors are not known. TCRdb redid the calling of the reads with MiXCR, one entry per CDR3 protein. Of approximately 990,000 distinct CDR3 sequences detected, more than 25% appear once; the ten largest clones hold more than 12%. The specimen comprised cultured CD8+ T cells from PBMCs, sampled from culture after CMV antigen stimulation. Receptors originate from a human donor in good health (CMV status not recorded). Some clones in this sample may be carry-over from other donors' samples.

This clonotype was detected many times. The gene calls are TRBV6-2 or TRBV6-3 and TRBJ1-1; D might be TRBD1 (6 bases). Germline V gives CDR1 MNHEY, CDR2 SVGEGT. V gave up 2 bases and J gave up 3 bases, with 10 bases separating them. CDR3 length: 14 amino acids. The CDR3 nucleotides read TGTGCCAGCAGTTACAGGGGGGGCTACACTGAAGCTTTCTTT. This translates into CASSYRGGYTEAFF.

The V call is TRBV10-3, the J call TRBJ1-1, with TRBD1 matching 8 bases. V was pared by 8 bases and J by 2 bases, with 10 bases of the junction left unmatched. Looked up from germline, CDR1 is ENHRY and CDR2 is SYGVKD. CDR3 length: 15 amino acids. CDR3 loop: CAIRLKTGDNTEAFF. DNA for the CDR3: TGTGCCATCCGATTAAAGACAGGGGATAACACTGAAGCTTTCTTT.

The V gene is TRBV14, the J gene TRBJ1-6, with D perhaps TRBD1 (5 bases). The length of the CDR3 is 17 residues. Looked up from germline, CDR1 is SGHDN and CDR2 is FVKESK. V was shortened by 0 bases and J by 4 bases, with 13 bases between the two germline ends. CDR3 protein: CASSQDWPGTYNSPLHF. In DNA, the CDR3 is TGTGCCAGCAGCCAAGATTGGCCAGGGACGTATAATTCACCCCTCCACTTT.

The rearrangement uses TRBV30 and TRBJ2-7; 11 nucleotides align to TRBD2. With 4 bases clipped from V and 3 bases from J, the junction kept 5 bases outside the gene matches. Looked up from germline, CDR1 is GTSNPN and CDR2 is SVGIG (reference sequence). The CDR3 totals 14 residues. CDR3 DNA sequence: TGTGCCTGGATGGCGGGACTAGCGGACTACGAGCAGTACGTC. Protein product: CAWMAGLADYEQYV.

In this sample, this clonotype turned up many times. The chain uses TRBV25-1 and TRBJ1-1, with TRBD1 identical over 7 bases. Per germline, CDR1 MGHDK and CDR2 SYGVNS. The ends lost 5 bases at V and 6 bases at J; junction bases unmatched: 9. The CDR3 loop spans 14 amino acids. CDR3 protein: CASSPSDRPPEAFF. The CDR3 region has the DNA TGTGCCAGCAGTCCCTCGGACAGGCCCCCTGAAGCTTTCTTT. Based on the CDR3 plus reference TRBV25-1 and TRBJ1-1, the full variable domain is EADIYQTPRYLVIGTGKKITLECSQTMGHDKMYWYQQDPGMELHLIHYSYGVNSTEKGDLSSESTVSRIRTEHFPLTLESARPSHTSQYLCASSPSDRPPEAFFGQGTRLTVV.

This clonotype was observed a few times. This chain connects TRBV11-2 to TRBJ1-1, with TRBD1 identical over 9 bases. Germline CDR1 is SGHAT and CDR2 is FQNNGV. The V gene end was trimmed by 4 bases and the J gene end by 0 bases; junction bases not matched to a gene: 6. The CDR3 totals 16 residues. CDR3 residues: CASSSNRGLLNTEAFF. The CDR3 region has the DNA TGTGCCAGCAGCTCTAACAGGGGGCTACTGAACACTGAAGCTTTCTTT.

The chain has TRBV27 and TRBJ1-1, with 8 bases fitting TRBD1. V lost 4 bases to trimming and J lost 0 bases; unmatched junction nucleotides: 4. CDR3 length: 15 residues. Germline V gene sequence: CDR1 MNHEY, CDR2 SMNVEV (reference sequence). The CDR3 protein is CASSSWTGMNTEAFF. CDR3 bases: TGTGCCAGCAGTTCCTGGACAGGGATGAACACTGAAGCTTTCTTT.

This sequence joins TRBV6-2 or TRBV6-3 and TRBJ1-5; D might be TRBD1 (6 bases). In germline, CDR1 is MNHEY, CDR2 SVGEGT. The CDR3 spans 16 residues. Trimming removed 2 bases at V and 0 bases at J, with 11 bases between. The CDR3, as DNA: TGTGCCAGCAGTTACCCGCAGGGGCATAGCAATCAGCCCCAGCATTTT. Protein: CASSYPQGHSNQPQHF.

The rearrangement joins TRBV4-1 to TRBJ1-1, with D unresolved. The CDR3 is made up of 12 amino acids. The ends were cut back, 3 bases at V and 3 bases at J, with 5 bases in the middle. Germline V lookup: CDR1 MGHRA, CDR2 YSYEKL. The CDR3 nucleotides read TGCGCCAGCAGCCACGGGGACACTGAAGCTTTCTTT. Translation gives CASSHGDTEAFF.

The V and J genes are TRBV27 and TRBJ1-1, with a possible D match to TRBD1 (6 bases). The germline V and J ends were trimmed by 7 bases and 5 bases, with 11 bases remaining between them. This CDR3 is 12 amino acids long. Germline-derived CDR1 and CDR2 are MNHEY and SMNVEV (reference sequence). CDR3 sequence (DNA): TGTGCCAGCAAAACAGGGTGGACTGAAGCTTTCTTT. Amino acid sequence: CASKTGWTEAFF.

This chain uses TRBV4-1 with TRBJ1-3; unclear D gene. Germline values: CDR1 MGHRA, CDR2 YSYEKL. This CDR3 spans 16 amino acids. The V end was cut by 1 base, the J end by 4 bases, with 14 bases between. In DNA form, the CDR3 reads TGCGCCAGCAGCCAAGGGCCTAGGAGCGGGGGAAACACCATATATTTT. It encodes CASSQGPRSGGNTIYF.

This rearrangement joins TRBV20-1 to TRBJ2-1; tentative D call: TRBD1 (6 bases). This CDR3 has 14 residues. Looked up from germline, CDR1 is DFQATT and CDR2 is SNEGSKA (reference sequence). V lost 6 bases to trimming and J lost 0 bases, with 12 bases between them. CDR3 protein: CSARTVSSYNEQFF. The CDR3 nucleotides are TGCAGTGCGAGGACAGTTAGCTCCTACAATGAGCAGTTCTTC.

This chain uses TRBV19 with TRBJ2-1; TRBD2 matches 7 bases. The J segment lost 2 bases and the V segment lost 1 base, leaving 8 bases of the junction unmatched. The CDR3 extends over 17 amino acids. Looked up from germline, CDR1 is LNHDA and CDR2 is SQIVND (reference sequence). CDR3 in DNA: TGTGCCAGTAGTATAGCTGAGGGAGGGGCCGCCTACAATGAGCAGTTCTTC. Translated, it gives CASSIAEGGAAYNEQFF.

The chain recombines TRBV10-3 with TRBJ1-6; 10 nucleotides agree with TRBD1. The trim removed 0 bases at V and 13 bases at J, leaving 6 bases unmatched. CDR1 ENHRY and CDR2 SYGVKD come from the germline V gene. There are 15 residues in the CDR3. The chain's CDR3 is CAISESGQGFEPLHF. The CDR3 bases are TGTGCCATCAGTGAGTCGGGACAGGGGTTCGAGCCCCTCCACTTT.